This TCR beta chain was observed in a study of cytomegalovirus exposure and HLA in healthy donors. The primer mix had 60 Vbeta and 13 Jbeta primers. Data came from immunoSEQ multiplex PCR; TCRdb stores just in-frame clones and leaves some out. Of about 160,000 clones listed, approximately 82% are singletons. There are 15 residues in the CDR3. Germline V CDR1 and CDR2: SGHTA, FQGNSA. V shed 5 bases and J 7 bases; nucleotides not matched to a gene: 6. The source is a man aged 45-65 years in good health and CMV-seropositive. This chain links TRBV7-2 with TRBJ2-2; 11 bases fit TRBD2. The specimen sequenced was PBMCs. The DNA of the CDR3 is TGTGCCAGCAGCCGACGGACTAGCGGGTTCGGGGAGCTGTTTTTT. It codes for CASSRRTSGFGELFF.